The next 26 T cell receptor beta chains were all read from a single sample in a study of blood T cell repertoires in COVID-19 (dated by TCRdb to the early 2020s). The library came from the immunoSEQ multiplex PCR assay. This immuneACCESS table, as held by TCRdb, lists in-frame sequences with V and J called but not all clones. Of the missing ones, under half trace to an unresolved V gene in checked studies; the others have no known cause. The sample table lists 160,000 or so clones, 70% to 90% of them with a count of one. Around 6.7% of the sample goes to the ten largest clones. The sequencing input was PBMCs or T cells enriched from blood (not recorded which). Receptors were obtained from a woman between 50 and 59 years old who had recovered from COVID-19.

The rearrangement uses TRBV7-6 and TRBJ2-3, with D tentatively TRBD2 (5 bases). In germline, CDR1 is SGHVS, CDR2 FNYEAQ. Deletions cut 0 bases from V and 1 base from J, with 8 bases between. The CDR3 length is 15 residues. The CDR3 is CASSLARVGTDTQYF. Written as DNA, the CDR3 is TGTGCCAGCAGCTTAGCGCGGGTCGGCACAGATACGCAGTATTTT.

The J gene is TRBJ1-2, the V gene TRBV18, with D uncertain. CDR1 and CDR2 from the germline V gene are KGHSH and LQKENI. V shed 0 bases and J shed 4 bases, with 12 bases lying between them. CDR3 length equals 15 residues. As DNA, the CDR3 is TGTGCCAGCTCACCACCGTTGCGGTCAGCCTATGGCTACACCTTC. Translation gives CASSPPLRSAYGYTF. Combining the CDR3 with reference TRBV18 and TRBJ1-2 gives the whole variable domain NAGVMQNPRHLVRRRGQEARLRCSPMKGHSHVYWYRQLPEEGLKFMVYLQKENIIDESGMPKERFSAEFPKEGPSILRIQQVVRGDSAAYFCASSPPLRSAYGYTFGSGTRLTVV.

The sample holds one count of this clone. The J gene is TRBJ1-3, the V gene TRBV19; D uncertain. CDR1 and CDR2 from the germline V gene are LNHDA and SQIVND (reference sequence). Trimming stripped 0 bases from V and 4 bases from J, with 7 bases between. CDR3 length equals 14 residues. CDR3 in DNA: TGTGCCAGTAGTATAGATGACACGGGAAACACCATATATTTT. Amino acids: CASSIDDTGNTIYF.

The chain has TRBV9 and TRBJ2-1; D possibly corresponds to TRBD1 (6 bases). The V end lost 4 bases, the J end lost 7 bases, and 9 bases lay between the germline ends. Germline loops: CDR1 SGDLS, CDR2 YYNGEE. This CDR3 contains 12 residues. For the CDR3, the DNA is TGTGCCAGCAGCCGAGGGGGAAATGAGCAGTTCTTC. Translated, it gives CASSRGGNEQFF.

The chain has TRBV4-3 and TRBJ1-2; D call uncertain. This CDR3 has 13 amino acids. V lost 0 bases, J lost 6 bases, and 8 bases lay in between. Germline V gene lookup returns CDR1 LGHNA and CDR2 YSLEER. The CDR3, as DNA: TGCGCCAGCAGCCAAGACTGGCTCGATGGCTACACCTTC. Translation gives CASSQDWLDGYTF.

The chain recombines TRBV11-2 with TRBJ2-7; D may be TRBD1 (5 bases). There are 17 residues in the CDR3. Germline V lookup: CDR1 SGHAT, CDR2 FQNNGV. Trimming left V 3 bases short and J 3 bases short, with 21 bases between. CDR3 loop: CASSFAWGGRRVYEQYF. CDR3 bases: TGTGCCAGCAGCTTCGCTTGGGGCGGTAGAAGGGTCTACGAGCAGTACTTC.

This clone was recorded only once. The gene calls are TRBV5-4 and TRBJ2-5; unclear D gene. Germline CDR1 and CDR2: SGHNT and YYREEE (reference sequence). The CDR3 extends over 13 amino acids. V was shortened by 4 bases and J by 5 bases, with 12 bases between the two germline ends. CDR3 sequence reads: CASSTARMETQYF. CDR3 coding DNA: TGTGCCAGCAGCACGGCTAGAATGGAGACCCAGTACTTC.

This chain uses TRBV11-2 with TRBJ1-5; 10 nucleotides match TRBD1. The CDR3 loop spans 15 amino acids. V dropped 5 bases and J dropped 6; count of bases not matched to a gene: 7. Germline assignment: CDR1 SGHAT and CDR2 FQNNGV. The chain's CDR3 is CASSVGDRGTQPQHF. In DNA, the CDR3 is TGTGCCAGCAGCGTAGGGGACAGGGGAACTCAGCCCCAGCATTTT.

This clone was observed a single time. The V gene is TRBV9, the J gene TRBJ2-4; no definite D call. This CDR3 is 13 amino acids long. Per the germline V gene, CDR1 is SGDLS and CDR2 is YYNGEE. The germline V and J ends were trimmed by 0 bases and 6 bases, with 7 bases remaining between them. DNA of the CDR3: TGTGCCAGCAGCGTAGACGAGAGAAACATTCAGTACTTC. Translating it yields CASSVDERNIQYF.

The sample holds one count of this clone. The CDR3 spells CASSSGGPQYF. The CDR3 DNA reads as TGTGCCAGCAGCTCCGGCGGCCCCCAGTACTTC. The V call is TRBV7-3, the J call TRBJ2-7; no reliable D call. Germline values: CDR1 SGHTA, CDR2 FQGTGA. The CDR3 loop spans 11 amino acids. Trimming stripped 4 bases from V and 10 bases from J, with 11 bases between.

The rearrangement links TRBV7-2 to TRBJ1-1; D is perhaps TRBD1 (6 bases). Trimming pared 5 bases from V and 1 base from J, leaving 14 bases between. The CDR3 has 15 residues. Germline CDR1 SGHTA, CDR2 FQGNSA. The CDR3 region has the DNA TGTGCCAGCAGCCCCACAGGGTTAGGGAACACTGAAGCTTTCTTT. Protein: CASSPTGLGNTEAFF.

This chain joins TRBV6-5 and TRBJ2-5, with 9 nucleotides matching TRBD1. Germline CDR1 reads MNHEY; CDR2 reads SVGAGI. This CDR3 contains 15 residues. V lost 6 bases, J lost 5 bases, and 10 bases stayed unmatched. The CDR3 loop reads CASSDNTGGAETQYF. DNA of the CDR3: TGTGCCAGCAGCGACAATACAGGGGGCGCCGAGACCCAGTACTTC.

The rearrangement links TRBV4-3 to TRBJ1-1, with D maybe TRBD1 (6 bases). Trimming stripped 3 bases from V and 9 bases from J, with 11 bases between. The germline gives CDR1 LGHNA, CDR2 YSLEER. The CDR3 consists of 12 residues. This chain's CDR3 is CASSQVTGKAFF. CDR3 in DNA: TGCGCCAGCAGCCAGGTTACAGGGAAAGCTTTCTTT.

Only one count was recorded for this clone. The V gene is TRBV4-3, the J gene TRBJ2-1; D might be TRBD2 (7 bases). The CDR3 extends over 15 amino acids. Trimming stripped 0 bases from V and 5 bases from J, with 11 bases between. CDR1 is LGHNA and CDR2 is YSLEER in the germline V gene. The CDR3 DNA is TGCGCCAGCAGCCAAGAAGGGGGGGGCAACAATGAGCAGTTCTTC. Its translation: CASSQEGGGNNEQFF.

The chain is built from TRBV14 and TRBJ2-6; perhaps TRBD1 as D (5 bases). The CDR3 covers 17 residues. Trimming removed 3 bases from V and 0 bases from J, with 12 bases in between. The germline V gene encodes CDR1 SGHDN and CDR2 FVKESK. The DNA for the CDR3 is TGTGCCAGCAGCCATCCACAGGCGTACTCTGGGGCCAACGTCCTGACTTTC. Translated: CASSHPQAYSGANVLTF.

The chain joins TRBV4-3 to TRBJ2-3, with D possibly being TRBD1 (6 bases). CDR1 LGHNA and CDR2 YSLEER come from the germline V gene. Trimming took 0 bases from V and 1 from J, leaving 14 bases between them. The CDR3 covers 17 residues. CDR3 DNA: TGCGCCAGCAGCCAAGAAGGGGGAGTACTACGCACAGATACGCAGTATTTT. It specifies CASSQEGGVLRTDTQYF.

V usage is TRBV2 and J usage is TRBJ2-7; 10 bases match TRBD1. V dropped 6 bases and J dropped 2; count of bases not matched to a gene: 13. Germline V gives CDR1 SNHLY, CDR2 FYNNEI. This CDR3 contains 17 residues. The CDR3 DNA reads TGTGCCAGCAGGGCGATGAGACAGGGGGCTCCCACCTACGAGCAGTACTTC. Translated: CASRAMRQGAPTYEQYF.

The chain couples TRBV7-9 to TRBJ1-4, with TRBD1 as a possible D gene (5 bases). V was trimmed by 3 bases and J by 8 bases, leaving 7 bases between them. CDR1 SEHNR and CDR2 FQNEAQ come from the germline V gene (reference sequence). The CDR3 covers 12 residues. The CDR3, as DNA: TGTGCCAGCAGCTTTGGGGGGGAAAAACTGTTTTTT. It encodes CASSFGGEKLFF.

V gene TRBV11-3 combines with J gene TRBJ2-3; 8 positions match TRBD2. Germline loops: CDR1 SGHNT, CDR2 YENEEA. This CDR3 comprises 17 residues. Trimming removed 5 bases from V and 1 base from J; junction bases left unmatched: 11. The CDR3 bases are TGTGCCAGCAGCCTGGATCTGGGAGCGGGGGGCACAGATACGCAGTATTTT. Translation: CASSLDLGAGGTDTQYF.

Worth noting for this clone: Other DNA sequences in this sample translate to the same CDR3. V and J are TRBV6-5 and TRBJ2-7; 7 nucleotides agree with TRBD1. V lost 5 bases, J lost 0 bases, and 1 base stayed unmatched. Germline V lookup: CDR1 MNHEY, CDR2 SVGAGI. CDR3 size: 13 residues. DNA for the CDR3: TGTGCCAGCAGTAGACAGGGCTCCTACGAGCAGTACTTC. Protein product: CASSRQGSYEQYF.

The chain recombines TRBV4-2 with TRBJ1-2, with TRBD1 matching 7 bases. This CDR3 spans 15 amino acids. The V gene's germline CDR1 is LGHNA and CDR2 YNFKEQ. The V segment lost 1 base and the J segment 7 bases; nucleotides outside the gene matches: 9. CDR3 coding DNA: TGTGCCAGCAGCCAAGGACAGGGTCAGTCTCTTGGCTACACCTTC. Protein sequence: CASSQGQGQSLGYTF.

This rearrangement joins TRBV9 to TRBJ2-7; 7 bases are shared with TRBD1. The CDR3 spans 16 residues. Germline CDR1 and CDR2: SGDLS and YYNGEE. With V trimmed by 4 bases and J by 2 bases, 12 bases remained unmatched. CDR3 loop: CASSPRLGTVPYEQYF. The CDR3 nucleotides are TGTGCCAGCAGCCCCCGACTGGGGACAGTCCCCTACGAGCAGTACTTC.

The CDR3 sequence is CASSLMRGFETQYF. CDR3 DNA sequence: TGTGCCAGCAGCTTAATGCGGGGATTTGAGACCCAGTACTTC. The genes are TRBV7-8 and TRBJ2-5, with a possible D match to TRBD2 (6 bases). Germline-derived CDR1 and CDR2 are SGHVS and FQNEAQ. The CDR3 covers 14 residues. Trimming stripped 2 bases from V and 5 bases from J, with 12 bases between.

CDR3 nucleotides: TGTGCCAGTAGTATGGGACAGGGGACACCTTCCTACGAGCAGTACTTC. Encoded protein: CASSMGQGTPSYEQYF. The V gene is TRBV19, the J gene TRBJ2-7, with 10 bases fitting TRBD1. This CDR3 contains 16 residues. V lost 3 bases, J lost 1 base, and 6 bases stayed unmatched. CDR1 is LNHDA and CDR2 is SQIVND in the germline V gene (reference sequence). The whole variable domain, remainder taken from reference TRBV19 and TRBJ2-7, is DGGITQSPKYLFRKEGQNVTLSCEQNLNHDAMYWYRQDPGQGLRLIYYSQIVNDFQKGDIAEGYSVSREKKESFPLTVTSAQKNPTAFYLCASSMGQGTPSYEQYFGPGTRLTVT.

The gene calls are TRBV2 and TRBJ1-2, with D tentatively TRBD1 (6 bases). V was shortened by 7 bases and J by 4 bases, with 13 bases between the two germline ends. Germline V gives CDR1 SNHLY, CDR2 FYNNEI. The CDR3 length is 13 residues. The CDR3 protein is CASNPDSLYGYTF. DNA of the CDR3: TGTGCCAGCAACCCGGACAGCCTCTATGGCTACACCTTC. The full variable domain, in which reference TRBV2 and TRBJ1-2 provide the parts outside the CDR3, is EPEVTQTPSHQVTQMGQEVILRCVPISNHLYFYWYRQILGQKVEFLVSFYNNEISEKSEIFDDQFSVERPDGSNFTLKIRSTKLEDSAMYFCASNPDSLYGYTFGSGTRLTVV.

This sequence joins TRBV27 and TRBJ2-7; 7 nucleotides line up with TRBD2. Germline assignment: CDR1 MNHEY and CDR2 SMNVEV (reference sequence). The CDR3 has 14 residues. V was clipped by 2 bases and J by 3 bases; unmatched bases: 4. CDR3 DNA: TGTGCCAGCAGTTTAGCGGGGGATCTCTACGAGCAGTACTTC. Translated, it gives CASSLAGDLYEQYF.